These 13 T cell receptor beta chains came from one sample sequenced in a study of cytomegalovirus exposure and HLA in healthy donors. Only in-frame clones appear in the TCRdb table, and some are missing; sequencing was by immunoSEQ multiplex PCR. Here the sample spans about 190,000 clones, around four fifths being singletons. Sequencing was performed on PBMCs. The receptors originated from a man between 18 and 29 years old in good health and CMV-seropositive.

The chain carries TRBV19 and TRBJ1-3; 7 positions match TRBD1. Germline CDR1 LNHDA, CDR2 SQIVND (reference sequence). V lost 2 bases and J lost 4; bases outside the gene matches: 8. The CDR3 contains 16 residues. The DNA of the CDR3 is TGTGCCAGTAGTATAATCGGGACAGCGGCGGGAAACACCATATATTTT. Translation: CASSIIGTAAGNTIYF.

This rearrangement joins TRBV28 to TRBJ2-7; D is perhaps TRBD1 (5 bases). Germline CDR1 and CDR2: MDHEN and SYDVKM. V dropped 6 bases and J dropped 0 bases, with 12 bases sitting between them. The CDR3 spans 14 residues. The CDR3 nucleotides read TGTGCCAGCAGGAGACAGAGGAGCTCCTACGAGCAGTACTTC. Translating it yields CASRRQRSSYEQYF. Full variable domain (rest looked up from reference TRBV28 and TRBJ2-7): DVKVTQSSRYLVKRTGEKVFLECVQDMDHENMFWYRQDPGLGLRLIYFSYDVKMKEKGDIPEGYSVSREKKERFSLILESASTNQTSMYLCASRRQRSSYEQYFGPGTRLTVT.

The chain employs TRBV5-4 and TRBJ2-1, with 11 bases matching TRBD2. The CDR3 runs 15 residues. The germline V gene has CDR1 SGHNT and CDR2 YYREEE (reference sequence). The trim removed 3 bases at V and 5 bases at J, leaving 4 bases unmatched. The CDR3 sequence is CASSSGLAENNEQFF. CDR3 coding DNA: TGTGCCAGCAGCTCGGGACTAGCGGAGAACAATGAGCAGTTCTTC.

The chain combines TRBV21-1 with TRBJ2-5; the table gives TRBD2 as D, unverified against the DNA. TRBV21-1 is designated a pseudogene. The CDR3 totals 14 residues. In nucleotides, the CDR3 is TGTGCCAGCAGCAACCGGACTAGCAGGGAGACCCAGTACTTC. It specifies CASSNRTSRETQYF.

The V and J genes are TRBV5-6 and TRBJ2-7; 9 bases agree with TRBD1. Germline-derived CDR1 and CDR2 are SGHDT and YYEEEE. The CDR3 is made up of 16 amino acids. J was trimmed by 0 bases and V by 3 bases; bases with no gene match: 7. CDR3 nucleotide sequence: TGTGCCAGCAGCTGGGGACAGGGAGTCTTCTCCTACGAGCAGTACTTC. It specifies CASSWGQGVFSYEQYF.

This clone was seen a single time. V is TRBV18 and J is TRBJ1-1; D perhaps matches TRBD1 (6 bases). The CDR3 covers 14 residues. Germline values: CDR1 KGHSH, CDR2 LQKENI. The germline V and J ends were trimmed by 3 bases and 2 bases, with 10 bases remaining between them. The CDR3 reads CASSPQGINTEAFF. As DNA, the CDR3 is TGTGCCAGCTCACCTCAGGGGATCAACACTGAAGCTTTCTTT.

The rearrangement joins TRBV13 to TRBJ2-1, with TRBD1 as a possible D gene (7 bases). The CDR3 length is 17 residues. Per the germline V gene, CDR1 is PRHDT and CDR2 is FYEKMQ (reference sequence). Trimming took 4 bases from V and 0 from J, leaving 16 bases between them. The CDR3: CASSSGGGRSSYNEQFF. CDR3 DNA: TGTGCCAGCAGCTCCGGAGGGGGCCGGAGCTCCTACAATGAGCAGTTCTTC.

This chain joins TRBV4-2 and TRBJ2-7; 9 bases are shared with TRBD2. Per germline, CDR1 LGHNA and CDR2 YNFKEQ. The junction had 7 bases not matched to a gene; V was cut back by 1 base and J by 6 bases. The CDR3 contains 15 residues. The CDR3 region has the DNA TGTGCCAGCAGCCAAGGAGGGACTAGCCTATCCGAGCAGTACTTC. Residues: CASSQGGTSLSEQYF.

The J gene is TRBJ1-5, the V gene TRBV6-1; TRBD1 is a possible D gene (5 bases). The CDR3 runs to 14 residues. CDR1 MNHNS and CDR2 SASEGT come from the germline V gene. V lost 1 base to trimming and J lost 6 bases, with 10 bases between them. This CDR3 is CASSEGRGTQPQHF. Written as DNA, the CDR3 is TGTGCCAGCAGTGAAGGGAGGGGAACTCAGCCCCAGCATTTT.

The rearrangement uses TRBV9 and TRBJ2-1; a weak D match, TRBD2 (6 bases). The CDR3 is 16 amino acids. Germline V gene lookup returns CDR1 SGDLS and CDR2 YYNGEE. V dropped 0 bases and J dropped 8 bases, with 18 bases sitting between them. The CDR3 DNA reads TGTGCCAGCAGCGTAGACTTTGCGGGACCTCCAGATGAGCAGTTCTTC. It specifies CASSVDFAGPPDEQFF. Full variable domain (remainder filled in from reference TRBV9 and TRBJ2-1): DSGVTQTPKHLITATGQRVTLRCSPRSGDLSVYWYQQSLDQGLQFLIQYYNGEERAKGNILERFSAQQFPDLHSELNLSSLELGDSALYFCASSVDFAGPPDEQFFGPGTRLTVL.

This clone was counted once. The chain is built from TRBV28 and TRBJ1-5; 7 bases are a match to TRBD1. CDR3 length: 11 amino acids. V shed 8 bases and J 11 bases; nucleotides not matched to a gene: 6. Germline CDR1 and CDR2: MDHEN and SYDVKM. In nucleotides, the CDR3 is TGTGCCAGCCTACAGGGGAAGGCCCAGCATTTT. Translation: CASLQGKAQHF.

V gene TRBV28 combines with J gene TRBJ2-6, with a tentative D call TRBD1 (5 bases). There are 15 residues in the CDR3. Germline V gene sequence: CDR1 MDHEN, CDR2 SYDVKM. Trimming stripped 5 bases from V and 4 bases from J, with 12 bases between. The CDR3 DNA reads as TGTGCCAGCAGTGCGCAGGGTACCGGGGCCAACGTCCTGACTTTC. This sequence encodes CASSAQGTGANVLTF.

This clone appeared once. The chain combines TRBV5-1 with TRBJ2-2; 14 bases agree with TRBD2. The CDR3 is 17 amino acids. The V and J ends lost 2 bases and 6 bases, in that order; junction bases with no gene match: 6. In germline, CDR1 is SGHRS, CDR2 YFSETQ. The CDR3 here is CASSFGLAGGGAGELFF. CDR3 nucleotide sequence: TGCGCCAGCAGCTTCGGACTAGCGGGAGGCGGCGCCGGGGAGCTGTTTTTT.